The rows below give T cell receptor beta chains drawn from one sample of a study of OX40 agonist ivuxolimab in advanced cancers. Sequencing was performed with immunoSEQ multiplex PCR; in TCRdb, only in-frame clones are kept and a portion is missing. The sample records under 60,000 clones, 85% to 90% being singletons. Source: CD4+ or CD8+ T cells sorted from blood, taken in a trial of the OX40 agonist ivuxolimab. These receptors were taken from an adult with an advanced solid tumor such as melanoma, head and neck, liver or kidney cancer. Each CDR3 is given with its conserved first and last residue. The D gene is left open where the match is weak. The size of a clone is reported for some rows only, either as once, few or many, or as a class for expanded clones.

CDR3 DNA	CDR3 protein	clone size	J gene	D gene	V gene
TGTGCCAGCAGTCGACGGGGCAATCAGCCCCAGCATTTT	CASSRRGNQPQHF	NA	TRBJ1-5	NA	TRBV2
TGTGCCAGCAGCTTGGGGTGGGGCAATGAGCAGTTCTTC	CASSLGWGNEQFF	once	TRBJ2-1	NA	TRBV5-4
TGCGCCAGCAGCCCCGGACAGTTACTTAACTATGGCTACACCTTC	CASSPGQLLNYGYTF	NA	TRBJ1-2	NA	TRBV5-1
TGTGCCAGCAGCGCTCAAGGACAGGGGTGGAATGAAAAACTGTTTTTT	CASSAQGQGWNEKLFF	NA	TRBJ1-4	TRBD1	TRBV9
TGTGCCAGCAGTTACTCGATGAAGGGTGAAGCTTTCTTT	CASSYSMKGEAFF	NA	TRBJ1-1	NA	TRBV6-6
TGTGCCAGCAAATTGAACACTGAAGCTTTCTTT	CASKLNTEAFF	once	TRBJ1-1	NA	TRBV28
TGTGCCAGCAGTTCCCCCGGGTTACACTACAATGAGCAGTTCTTC	CASSSPGLHYNEQFF	once	TRBJ2-1	NA	TRBV28
TGTGCCAGCACCGATATATCCACTGGCAAAGATACGCAGTATTTT	CASTDISTGKDTQYF	NA	TRBJ2-3	NA	TRBV7-2
TGTGCCAGCAGTGTCCTTGGGAACACTGAAGCTTTCTTT	CASSVLGNTEAFF	NA	TRBJ1-1	NA	TRBV2
TGTGCCAGCAGGACAGGGGGGACTCAAGAGACCCAGTACTTC	CASRTGGTQETQYF	NA	TRBJ2-5	TRBD1	TRBV6-5
TGTGCCACCAGCAGAGCCAGGACTAGCGGGAGGGCCCAAGAGACCCAGTACTTC	CATSRARTSGRAQETQYF	NA	TRBJ2-5	TRBD2	TRBV15
TGTGCCAGCAGCTTAGTTGGCGGGACAGGGGGAGAGACCCAGTACTTC	CASSLVGGTGGETQYF	NA	TRBJ2-5	TRBD1	TRBV7-9
TGCGCCAGCAGCTACGGGAAACCGGCGGATGAGCAGTTCTTC	CASSYGKPADEQFF	NA	TRBJ2-1	NA	TRBV5-1
TGTGCCAGTAAGGCCCAAGCGGGAGGCGGAGAGACCCAGTACTTC	CASKAQAGGGETQYF	NA	TRBJ2-5	TRBD2	TRBV19
TGTGCCAGCAGCCAAGGGGGGACGCTAGTCTATGGCTACACCTTC	CASSQGGTLVYGYTF	NA	TRBJ1-2	NA	TRBV14